The rows below give T cell receptor beta chains drawn from one sample of a study of blood T cell repertoires in COVID-19. Some clones are missing from TCRdb's copy, which holds only in-frame ones; the method was immunoSEQ multiplex PCR. The profile shows over 90,000 clones, around 90% of them singletons. Sequencing input: peripheral blood. Every receptor here comes from a woman in her 70s with acute or convalescent COVID-19. CDR3s include the opening cysteine and the closing phenylalanine or tryptophan. D genes are given only for firm matches. Where a row states a size, it is once, few, many or the class of an expanded clone; other rows omit it.

CDR3nt,CDR3aa,j_gene,d_gene,abundance,v_gene
TGTGCCAGCAGCCAAGCCCTGGCCTCTGGAAACACCATATATTTT,CASSQALASGNTIYF,TRBJ1-3,NA,NA,TRBV4-2
TGTGCCACCAGCAGAGATATGGGCCCAGGCAATCAGCCCCAGCATTTT,CATSRDMGPGNQPQHF,TRBJ1-5,NA,NA,TRBV15
TGTGCCACCAGCAGAGACGGGATCAACTATGGCTACACCTTC,CATSRDGINYGYTF,TRBJ1-2,NA,NA,TRBV15
TGTGCCAGCAGTGACCTGGGCCCTGGCTACACCTTC,CASSDLGPGYTF,TRBJ1-2,NA,NA,TRBV6-1
TGTGCCAGCAGCTACCCGGGGGCGGGGGATTCACCCCTCCACTTT,CASSYPGAGDSPLHF,TRBJ1-6,NA,NA,TRBV11-2
TGTGCCAGCAGCTGGTCCGGGACTCCATCAGATACGCAGTATTTT,CASSWSGTPSDTQYF,TRBJ2-3,NA,NA,TRBV7-2
TGTGCCAGCTCCCCTGGGGGCGCGAGGGGCTACACCTTC,CASSPGGARGYTF,TRBJ1-2,NA,NA,TRBV19
TGTGCCAGCATCCGAGGGGCGGGACTATCGACATACGAGCAGTACTTC,CASIRGAGLSTYEQYF,TRBJ2-7,TRBD2,NA,TRBV7-8
TGTGCCAGTAGTATAGCCGGACTAGCCCCCTACAATGAGCAGTTCTTC,CASSIAGLAPYNEQFF,TRBJ2-1,TRBD2,NA,TRBV19
TGTGCCAGCAGTGATAGTGGCTCCTACGAGCAGTACTTC,CASSDSGSYEQYF,TRBJ2-7,NA,NA,TRBV27
TGTGCCAGCAGCCACCGGGGAGATACGCAGTATTTT,CASSHRGDTQYF,TRBJ2-3,NA,NA,TRBV3-1/TRBV3-2
TGTGCCAGCAGCTCACTGGTAAGGGGAGGCCAAGCTTTCTTT,CASSSLVRGGQAFF,TRBJ1-1,NA,few,TRBV7-9
TGCAGCGTTGAAGAGGAGGGAGGACGCAATCAGCCCCAGCATTTT,CSVEEEGGRNQPQHF,TRBJ1-5,NA,NA,TRBV29-1
TGCGCCAGCAGTGACGTGGCAGGGACAACTAATGAAAAACTGTTTTTT,CASSDVAGTTNEKLFF,TRBJ1-4,NA,NA,TRBV10-2
TGTGCCAGCAGCATTGGGACATCTAACAATCAGCCCCAGCATTTT,CASSIGTSNNQPQHF,TRBJ1-5,NA,NA,TRBV2
TGTGCCACCAGCAACGGTGAAGGGGAAAGGAATGAGCAGTTCTTC,CATSNGEGERNEQFF,TRBJ2-1,NA,NA,TRBV15
TGCGCCAGCAGCCCGGTACAGGTTAACACCGGGGAGCTGTTTTTT,CASSPVQVNTGELFF,TRBJ2-2,NA,NA,TRBV5-1
TGTGCCGCTTCACAGGGGGCGAGCTACAATGAGCAGTTCTTC,CAASQGASYNEQFF,TRBJ2-1,TRBD1,NA,TRBV24-1
TGTGCCACCAGCAGAGGACAGGGTCTGGGTGGGGCCAACGTCCTGACTTTC,CATSRGQGLGGANVLTF,TRBJ2-6,TRBD1,NA,TRBV15
TGTGCCAGCAGACTGGACTCAGAAGTCGCCAATGAGCAGTTCTTC,CASRLDSEVANEQFF,TRBJ2-1,NA,few,TRBV28
TGTGCCAGCTCACCACGGGGACAGATTAATTCACCCCTCCACTTT,CASSPRGQINSPLHF,TRBJ1-6,TRBD1,NA,TRBV18
TGTGCCAGCAGCATACGACTGACAGGGTTCGCGAACACTGAAGCTTTCTTT,CASSIRLTGFANTEAFF,TRBJ1-1,NA,few,TRBV21-1
TGTGCCAGTAGTATATACAGCCCAAACATTCAGTACTTC,CASSIYSPNIQYF,TRBJ2-4,NA,NA,TRBV19
TGTGCCAGCAGCCCTGACAGGACGAACACCGGGGAGCTGTTTTTT,CASSPDRTNTGELFF,TRBJ2-2,NA,NA,TRBV7-9
TGTGCCACAACAAAAGCCAGCGGGATATCGACAGATACGCAGTATTTT,CATTKASGISTDTQYF,TRBJ2-3,TRBD2,NA,TRBV10-3
TGTGCCAGCAGCGTAAACGTTGGCGGCACTGAAGCTTTCTTT,CASSVNVGGTEAFF,TRBJ1-1,NA,NA,TRBV11-2
TGTGCCAGCAGCGGCGGGACTAGCGGAATTGAGCAGTTCTTC,CASSGGTSGIEQFF,TRBJ2-1,TRBD2,NA,TRBV27
TGTGCCAGCAGTGAAGCTGGAGGGGGCGGATCACCCCTCCACTTT,CASSEAGGGGSPLHF,TRBJ1-6,TRBD1,NA,TRBV6-1
TGCGCCAGCAGCCAAGTGTCTCTAGTAGGGACCCAGTACTTC,CASSQVSLVGTQYF,TRBJ2-5,NA,NA,TRBV4-1
TGTGCCAGCAGTCACAGGGACAGGAACAATGAGCAGTTCTTC,CASSHRDRNNEQFF,TRBJ2-1,TRBD1,NA,TRBV6-5
TGTGCCAGCAGAAACACAGGGACCTATGGCTACACCTTC,CASRNTGTYGYTF,TRBJ1-2,NA,NA,TRBV6-5
TGTGCCAGTAGTACCGGACAGGGGGTCACTGAAGCTTTCTTT,CASSTGQGVTEAFF,TRBJ1-1,TRBD1,NA,TRBV19
TGCGCCAGCAGCAACCGGACAGGGGGCTACGAGCAGTACTTC,CASSNRTGGYEQYF,TRBJ2-7,TRBD1,once,TRBV5-1
TGTGCCAGCAGCCCCGCAGGAGGGAGAGGCAATCAGCCCCAGCATTTT,CASSPAGGRGNQPQHF,TRBJ1-5,NA,NA,TRBV7-8
TGTGCCAGCAGTGAAGCGCATGGAGGCGGGAACACCGGGGAGCTGTTTTTT,CASSEAHGGGNTGELFF,TRBJ2-2,NA,once,TRBV6-1
TGTGCCAGCAGCTTATCGGTGGGAGTAATGCGGGAGCAGTACTTC,CASSLSVGVMREQYF,TRBJ2-7,NA,NA,TRBV7-9
TGTGCCTGGAAAGACCGGGACAGGAACACTGAAGCTTTCTTT,CAWKDRDRNTEAFF,TRBJ1-1,TRBD1,NA,TRBV30
TGCGCCAGCAGCCAAACACCGGGACAGGTGAACACTGAAGCTTTCTTT,CASSQTPGQVNTEAFF,TRBJ1-1,TRBD1,NA,TRBV5-1
TGTGCCAGTAGAGACAGGGGGCTAAGTCGGGCAACTAATGAAAAACTGTTTTTT,CASRDRGLSRATNEKLFF,TRBJ1-4,TRBD1,NA,TRBV19
TGCAGCGTTGACATAGACAGGGCGGGTGGCTACACCTTC,CSVDIDRAGGYTF,TRBJ1-2,TRBD1,NA,TRBV29-1